The next 2 T cell receptor beta chains were all read from a single sample in a study of blood T cell repertoires in COVID-19. Profiling relied on immunoSEQ multiplex PCR, and the TCRdb table lists in-frame clones only, not all of them. In the table there are 430,000 or so clones, around 90% of which are singletons. The sample taken for sequencing was peripheral blood. The receptors shown here come from a man aged 18 to 30 with COVID-19, enrolled during active disease.

The rearrangement uses TRBV5-1 and TRBJ2-3, with 7 positions matching TRBD2. The CDR3 totals 16 residues. CDR1 is SGHRS and CDR2 is YFSETQ in the germline V gene. J lost 1 base, V lost 4 bases, and 9 bases had no gene match. CDR3 sequence reads: CASSRGDYRGTDTQYF. CDR3 nucleotides: TGCGCCAGCAGCCGTGGGGACTATCGGGGCACAGATACGCAGTATTTT.

The CDR3 sequence is CASSLAGGFDEQYF. The CDR3 DNA reads as TGCGCCAGCAGCTTGGCCGGGGGGTTCGACGAGCAGTACTTC. V is TRBV5-1 and J is TRBJ2-7; 7 bases fit TRBD2. The germline V gene encodes CDR1 SGHRS and CDR2 YFSETQ. The CDR3 spans 14 residues. Trimming at V came to 0 bases and at J to 5 bases, leaving 5 bases not matched to a gene.